Listed here is a single T cell receptor beta chain. What it binds is unknown. The sample originates from a study of regulatory T cells. Study-level results: Patient CD8+ T cells trended toward lower Shannon entropy than controls.

The PCR used 52 TRBV and 13 TRBJ primers. Clones were read by immunoSEQ multiplex PCR, and TCRdb kept only the in-frame ones, dropping some. Of more than 15,000 clones in the sample, under 95% were seen once. Every patient with CD3G deficiency had evidence of autoimmunity. V shed 5 bases, J shed 5 bases, and the junction held 5 bases outside the gene matches. In germline, CDR1 is MNHEY, CDR2 SMNVEV (reference sequence). This CDR3 region has 13 residues. The chain links TRBV27 to TRBJ2-5; 7 bases match TRBD2. This clonotype was obtained from a person under 35 with CD3G deficiency. Sequencing was carried out using CD8+ T cells sorted from blood. The CDR3 bases are TGTGCCAGCAGTCAGGCCGGGGGGGAGACCCAGTACTTC. This codes for CASSQAGGETQYF.